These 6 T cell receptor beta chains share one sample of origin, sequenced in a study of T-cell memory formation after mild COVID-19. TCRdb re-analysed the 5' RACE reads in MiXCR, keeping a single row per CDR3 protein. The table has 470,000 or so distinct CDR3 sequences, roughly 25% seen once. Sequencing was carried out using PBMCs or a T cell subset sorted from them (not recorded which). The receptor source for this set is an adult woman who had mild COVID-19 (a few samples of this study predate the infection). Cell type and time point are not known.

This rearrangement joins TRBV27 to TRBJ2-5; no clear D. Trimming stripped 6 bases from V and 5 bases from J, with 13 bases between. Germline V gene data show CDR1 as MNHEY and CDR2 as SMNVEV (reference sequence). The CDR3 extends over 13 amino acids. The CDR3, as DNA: TGTGCCAGCAGCCACGGTGGCCGGGAGACCCAGTACTTC. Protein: CASSHGGRETQYF.

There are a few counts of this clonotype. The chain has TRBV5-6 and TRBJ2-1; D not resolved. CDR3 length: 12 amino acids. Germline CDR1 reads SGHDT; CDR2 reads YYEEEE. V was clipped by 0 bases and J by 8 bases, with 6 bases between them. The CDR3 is CASSLAAHEQFF. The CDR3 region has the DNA TGTGCCAGCAGCTTGGCGGCGCATGAGCAGTTCTTC.

This CDR3 reads CASSSFPGGSEAFF. DNA for the CDR3: TGTGCCAGCAGTTCTTTTCCGGGGGGTTCTGAAGCTTTCTTT. The chain carries TRBV6-6 and TRBJ1-1; TRBD1 is a possible D gene (5 bases). Germline CDR1 MNHNY, CDR2 SVGAGI (reference sequence). The CDR3 is 14 amino acids. V gave up 4 bases and J gave up 6 bases, with 15 bases separating them.

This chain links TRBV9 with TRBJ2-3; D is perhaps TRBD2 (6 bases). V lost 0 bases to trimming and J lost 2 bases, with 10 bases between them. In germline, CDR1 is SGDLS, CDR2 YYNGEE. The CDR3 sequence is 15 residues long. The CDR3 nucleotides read TGTGCCAGCAGCGTAGAGGCTAGCGACACAGATACGCAGTATTTT. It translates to CASSVEASDTDTQYF.

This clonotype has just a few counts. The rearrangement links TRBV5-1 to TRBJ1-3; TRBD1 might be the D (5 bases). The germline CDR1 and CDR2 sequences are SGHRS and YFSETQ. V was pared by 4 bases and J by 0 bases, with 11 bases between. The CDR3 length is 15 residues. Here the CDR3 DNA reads TGCGCCAGCAGCCCCCAGGGCGTCTCTGGAAACACCATATATTTT. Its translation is CASSPQGVSGNTIYF.

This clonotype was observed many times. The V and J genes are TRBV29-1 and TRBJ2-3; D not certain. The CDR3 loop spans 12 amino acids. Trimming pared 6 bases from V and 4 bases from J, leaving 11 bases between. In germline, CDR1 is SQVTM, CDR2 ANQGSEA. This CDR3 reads CSVPSGADTQYF. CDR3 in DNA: TGCAGCGTCCCGTCTGGGGCAGATACGCAGTATTTT.